The rows below give T cell receptor beta chains drawn from one sample of a study of response to subunit inactivated influenza vaccine. TCRdb passed the RT-PCR reads through MiXCR, listing each CDR3 protein once. The sample contains around 180,000 distinct CDR3 sequences, nearly 9.5% of which appear only once. The specimen was non-naive T cells sorted from PBMCs, collected on the day of vaccination. Receptors originate from a man aged 50 to 59 who received an inactivated influenza vaccine. Both conserved end residues are part of each CDR3. D genes are given only for firm matches. Not all rows give a size; the values are once, few, many and, for expanded clones, a class.

CDR3 protein: CSVPSGGGAETQYF
CDR3 DNA: TGCAGTGTTCCGTCTGGCGGGGGGGCTGAGACCCAGTACTTC
D gene: TRBD2
J gene: TRBJ2-5
V gene: TRBV20-1
clone size: many

CDR3 protein: CASSQPRRETQYF
CDR3 DNA: TGTGCCAGCAGTCAGCCTCGACGGGAGACCCAGTACTTC
D gene: -
J gene: TRBJ2-5
V gene: TRBV5-6
clone size: many

CDR3 protein: CSARSQGFGGRTYEQYF
CDR3 DNA: TGCAGTGCTAGAAGTCAGGGATTCGGGGGCAGGACCTACGAGCAGTACTTC
D gene: -
J gene: TRBJ2-7
V gene: TRBV20-1
clone size: few

CDR3 protein: CASSLSGSTDTQYF
CDR3 DNA: TGTGCCAGCAGTTTGAGCGGGAGCACAGATACGCAGTATTTT
D gene: -
J gene: TRBJ2-3
V gene: TRBV12-3/TRBV12-4
clone size: many

CDR3 protein: CASSFRGQGAQQETQYF
CDR3 DNA: TGTGCCAGCAGTTTCCGGGGACAGGGGGCCCAACAAGAGACCCAGTACTTC
D gene: TRBD1
J gene: TRBJ2-5
V gene: TRBV27
clone size: few

CDR3 protein: CASSLQAGGLGSSYNEQFF
CDR3 DNA: TGTGCCAGCAGCTTGCAAGCGGGGGGCCTAGGGAGCTCCTACAATGAGCAGTTCTTC
D gene: TRBD2
J gene: TRBJ2-1
V gene: TRBV11-2
clone size: few

CDR3 protein: CSAQLAGVKETQYF
CDR3 DNA: TGCAGTGCGCAACTAGCGGGGGTAAAAGAGACCCAGTACTTC
D gene: TRBD2
J gene: TRBJ2-5
V gene: TRBV20-1
clone size: -

CDR3 protein: CASRISGNSYNEQFF
CDR3 DNA: TGTGCCAGCAGGATAAGCGGGAACTCCTACAATGAGCAGTTCTTC
D gene: TRBD2
J gene: TRBJ2-1
V gene: TRBV6-5
clone size: many

CDR3 protein: CASSQAGHNSPLHF
CDR3 DNA: TGTGCCAGCAGCCAAGCAGGCCATAATTCACCCCTCCACTTT
D gene: -
J gene: TRBJ1-6
V gene: TRBV3-1
clone size: few

CDR3 protein: CASSTEEYNEQFF
CDR3 DNA: TGTGCCAGCAGCACTGAGGAGTACAATGAGCAGTTCTTC
D gene: -
J gene: TRBJ2-1
V gene: TRBV7-3
clone size: -

CDR3 protein: CASSFDSNTGELFF
CDR3 DNA: TGTGCCAGCAGCTTCGATTCGAACACCGGGGAGCTGTTTTTT
D gene: -
J gene: TRBJ2-2
V gene: TRBV7-9
clone size: -

CDR3 protein: CSAMRLLYEQYF
CDR3 DNA: TGCAGTGCTATGAGACTGCTTTACGAGCAGTACTTC
D gene: -
J gene: TRBJ2-7
V gene: TRBV20-1
clone size: -

CDR3 protein: CASSRGQGPTDTQYF
CDR3 DNA: TGTGCCAGCAGCAGAGGACAGGGGCCCACAGATACGCAGTATTTT
D gene: TRBD1
J gene: TRBJ2-3
V gene: TRBV16
clone size: -

CDR3 protein: CAWIGVRGGRVQFF
CDR3 DNA: TGTGCCTGGATTGGCGTCCGAGGAGGTCGCGTGCAGTTCTTC
D gene: -
J gene: TRBJ2-1
V gene: TRBV30
clone size: -

CDR3 protein: CSALGQTTDTQYF
CDR3 DNA: TGCAGTGCTCTCGGACAGACCACAGATACGCAGTATTTT
D gene: -
J gene: TRBJ2-3
V gene: TRBV20-1
clone size: -

CDR3 protein: CASSVQGIGNTIYF
CDR3 DNA: TGTGCCAGCAGTGTACAGGGGATAGGAAACACCATATATTTT
D gene: TRBD1
J gene: TRBJ1-3
V gene: TRBV2
clone size: many

CDR3 protein: CASNAQEVGNQPQHF
CDR3 DNA: TGTGCCAGCAACGCCCAGGAGGTGGGCAATCAGCCCCAGCATTTT
D gene: -
J gene: TRBJ1-5
V gene: TRBV6-1
clone size: -

CDR3 protein: CASSSLAGTQYF
CDR3 DNA: TGTGCCAGCAGTTCGTTAGCAGGGACGCAGTATTTT
D gene: -
J gene: TRBJ2-3
V gene: TRBV28
clone size: few

CDR3 protein: CSVGERGEEKLFF
CDR3 DNA: TGCAGCGTTGGGGAGAGGGGAGAGGAAAAACTGTTTTTT
D gene: -
J gene: TRBJ1-4
V gene: TRBV29-1
clone size: -

CDR3 protein: CASSLATDTEAFF
CDR3 DNA: TGTGCCAGCAGTTTAGCGACAGACACTGAAGCTTTCTTT
D gene: -
J gene: TRBJ1-1
V gene: TRBV27
clone size: once

CDR3 protein: CASSLAGGRGSGYTF
CDR3 DNA: TGTGCCAGCTCCCTAGCGGGTGGGCGGGGTAGTGGCTACACCTTC
D gene: -
J gene: TRBJ1-2
V gene: TRBV28
clone size: few

CDR3 protein: CASSPGTVKNTEAFF
CDR3 DNA: TGTGCCAGCAGCCCCGGGACAGTCAAGAACACTGAAGCTTTCTTT
D gene: TRBD1
J gene: TRBJ1-1
V gene: TRBV12-3/TRBV12-4
clone size: -

CDR3 protein: CSAPNDMNTEAFF
CDR3 DNA: TGCAGTGCCCCGAACGATATGAACACTGAAGCTTTCTTT
D gene: -
J gene: TRBJ1-1
V gene: TRBV20-1
clone size: few

CDR3 protein: CATEAAVQETQYF
CDR3 DNA: TGTGCCACCGAGGCGGCAGTCCAAGAGACCCAGTACTTC
D gene: -
J gene: TRBJ2-5
V gene: TRBV10-3
clone size: few

CDR3 protein: CATSRDNGQPQHF
CDR3 DNA: TGTGCCACCAGCAGAGATAACGGCCAGCCCCAGCATTTT
D gene: -
J gene: TRBJ1-5
V gene: TRBV15
clone size: few

CDR3 protein: CASSRHSLKPAGYTF
CDR3 DNA: TGTGCCAGCAGCCGTCACTCACTAAAACCAGCTGGCTACACCTTC
D gene: -
J gene: TRBJ1-2
V gene: TRBV27
clone size: -

CDR3 protein: CASSRGYDTRGIYGELFF
CDR3 DNA: TGTGCCAGCAGCCGAGGTTACGACACCCGTGGAATATACGGGGAGCTGTTTTTT
D gene: -
J gene: TRBJ2-2
V gene: TRBV11-1
clone size: few

CDR3 protein: CASSMLWGANTEAFF
CDR3 DNA: TGTGCCAGTAGTATGCTCTGGGGCGCGAACACTGAAGCTTTCTTT
D gene: -
J gene: TRBJ1-1
V gene: TRBV19
clone size: few

CDR3 protein: CSARERQRSSGANVLTF
CDR3 DNA: TGCAGTGCTAGAGAGAGACAGAGAAGCTCTGGGGCCAACGTCCTGACTTTC
D gene: -
J gene: TRBJ2-6
V gene: TRBV20-1
clone size: -

CDR3 protein: CASSLVLGSGTDTQYF
CDR3 DNA: TGCGCCAGCAGCTTGGTTTTGGGTTCCGGCACAGATACGCAGTATTTT
D gene: -
J gene: TRBJ2-3
V gene: TRBV5-1
clone size: many

CDR3 protein: CASSEKRGGSNEQFF
CDR3 DNA: TGCGCCAGCAGTGAGAAGAGGGGGGGCTCCAATGAGCAGTTCTTC
D gene: -
J gene: TRBJ2-1
V gene: TRBV10-2
clone size: -

CDR3 protein: CASSGPRGGLYGYTF
CDR3 DNA: TGTGCCAGCAGCGGCCCTCGCGGGGGACTGTATGGCTACACCTTC
D gene: -
J gene: TRBJ1-2
V gene: TRBV9
clone size: many

CDR3 protein: CASSLAEDQPQHF
CDR3 DNA: TGTGCCAGCAGCTTAGCAGAAGATCAGCCCCAGCATTTT
D gene: -
J gene: TRBJ1-5
V gene: TRBV7-6
clone size: few

CDR3 protein: CASRNDRMNTEAFF
CDR3 DNA: TGTGCCAGCAGGAACGACAGAATGAACACTGAAGCTTTCTTT
D gene: -
J gene: TRBJ1-1
V gene: TRBV6-2/TRBV6-3
clone size: many

CDR3 protein: CASSNYRGNIQYF
CDR3 DNA: TGCGCCAGCAGCAACTACAGGGGGAACATTCAGTACTTC
D gene: TRBD1
J gene: TRBJ2-4
V gene: TRBV5-1
clone size: few

CDR3 protein: CASSWARLYEQFF
CDR3 DNA: TGTGCCAGCAGTTGGGCTAGGTTGTATGAGCAGTTCTTC
D gene: -
J gene: TRBJ2-1
V gene: TRBV6-2/TRBV6-3
clone size: -

CDR3 protein: CASSFERVRQPQHF
CDR3 DNA: TGTGCCAGCAGTTTTGAAAGGGTACGACAGCCCCAGCATTTT
D gene: -
J gene: TRBJ1-5
V gene: TRBV12-3/TRBV12-4
clone size: few

CDR3 protein: CASCRGENTEAFF
CDR3 DNA: TGTGCCAGCTGTAGGGGAGAAAACACTGAAGCTTTCTTT
D gene: -
J gene: TRBJ1-1
V gene: TRBV7-6
clone size: -

CDR3 protein: CASSEVGFGTQYF
CDR3 DNA: TGTGCCAGCAGTGAAGTTGGGTTTGGGACCCAGTACTTC
D gene: -
J gene: TRBJ2-5
V gene: TRBV2
clone size: -

CDR3 protein: CSATSPGKSTDTQYF
CDR3 DNA: TGCAGTGCTACGAGTCCCGGGAAAAGCACAGATACGCAGTATTTT
D gene: -
J gene: TRBJ2-3
V gene: TRBV20-1
clone size: few

CDR3 protein: CASSFGAGATYEQYF
CDR3 DNA: TGCGCCAGCAGCTTCGGTGCGGGAGCTACCTACGAGCAGTACTTC
D gene: TRBD2
J gene: TRBJ2-7
V gene: TRBV5-1
clone size: -

CDR3 protein: CASFSGGIYEQYF
CDR3 DNA: TGTGCCAGCTTTAGCGGGGGGATTTACGAGCAGTACTTC
D gene: TRBD2
J gene: TRBJ2-7
V gene: TRBV6-1
clone size: -

CDR3 protein: CASSPVTGSRAKYNEQFF
CDR3 DNA: TGTGCCAGCAGTCCTGTAACCGGGTCCAGGGCTAAGTACAATGAGCAGTTCTTC
D gene: -
J gene: TRBJ2-1
V gene: TRBV12-3/TRBV12-4
clone size: few

CDR3 protein: CASTRGQGLNTEAFF
CDR3 DNA: TGTGCCAGCACCCGGGGACAGGGCCTGAACACTGAAGCTTTCTTT
D gene: TRBD1
J gene: TRBJ1-1
V gene: TRBV5-6
clone size: many